The entry that follows covers one TCR beta chain sequence. These data belong to a study of control samples from healthy donors and cancer patients. Data came from immunoSEQ multiplex PCR; TCRdb stores just in-frame clones and leaves some out. Recorded for this sample: roughly 190,000 clones. The specimen was blood. This clonotype was obtained from a woman in her 30s in good health.

CDR3 in amino acids: CASSLRFFDSPLHF. The CDR3 DNA sequence: TGTGCCAGCAGCTTGAGATTTTTTGATTCACCCCTCCACTTT. The chain joins TRBV7-8 to TRBJ1-6; no reliable D call. CDR1 and CDR2 (germline): SGHVS, FQNEAQ. Trimming took off 3 bases at V and 8 bases at J, with 11 bases between the two ends. The CDR3 loop spans 14 amino acids.